The subject of this entry is one T cell receptor (beta chain). The data derive from a study of T cell responses to AZD1222 COVID-19 vaccine. The assay was immunoSEQ multiplex PCR, and TCRdb's table has in-frame clones only and misses some. The sample includes some 180,000 clones, roughly 94% of them seen just once. V lost 2 bases and J lost 6; bases outside the gene matches: 5. Looked up from germline, CDR1 is GTSNPN and CDR2 is SVGIG (reference sequence). This CDR3 is 14 amino acids long. The origin of this receptor is an adult who received the AZD1222 COVID-19 vaccine. The sample was peripheral blood, taken 28 days after the second AZD1222 dose. J is TRBJ2-1 and V is TRBV30, with 9 nucleotides matching TRBD1. CDR3 nucleotide sequence: TGTGCCTGGAGTCCGGGACAGGGAGGCAATGAGCAGTTCTTC. Its protein is CAWSPGQGGNEQFF.